Below are 25 T cell receptor beta chains sequenced from a single sample in a study of human T cells and chemical hapten exposure. Using its own MiXCR run on the RACE reads, TCRdb lists one record per CDR3 protein. The sample lists approximately 340,000 distinct CDR3 sequences, around 7% occurring once. Documented time point: patch test 1, 2 weeks after DPC sensitization. Treatment: therapeutic diphenylcyclopropenone sensitization with weekly scalp DPC. The sample consisted of whole blood, taken in connection with sensitization to the hapten diphenylcyclopropenone (DPC). These receptor sequences come from a woman aged 18 to 35 with alopecia areata. Some clones in this sample may be carry-over from other donors' samples.

This clonotype was counted many times. The chain uses TRBV7-9 and TRBJ2-7; D is unclear. V was clipped by 0 bases and J by 4 bases, with 4 bases between them. Germline assignment: CDR1 SEHNR and CDR2 FQNEAQ (reference sequence). This CDR3 has 12 residues. CDR3 amino acids: CASSLATYEQYF. DNA of the CDR3: TGTGCCAGCAGCTTAGCGACGTACGAGCAGTACTTC.

This clonotype was detected ten times or more. J is TRBJ2-3 and V is TRBV4-3; TRBD2 matches at 9 bases. This CDR3 contains 19 residues. Germline assignment: CDR1 LGHNA and CDR2 YSLEER. The trim removed 0 bases at V and 1 base at J, leaving 11 bases unmatched. CDR3 loop: CASSQDGYRASGGTDTQYF. DNA of the CDR3: TGCGCCAGCAGCCAAGATGGTTATCGGGCTAGCGGGGGCACAGATACGCAGTATTTT.

This sequence joins TRBV9 and TRBJ2-5; 7 bases match TRBD2. Germline V gene lookup returns CDR1 SGDLS and CDR2 YYNGEE. The CDR3 has 14 residues. V was clipped by 2 bases and J by 3 bases; unmatched bases: 4. CDR3 amino acids: CASSVSSGKETQYF. The CDR3 DNA reads as TGTGCCAGCAGCGTTTCTAGCGGCAAAGAGACCCAGTACTTC.

Ten or more counts support this clonotype. This chain uses TRBV7-9 with TRBJ2-3; D remains unclear. CDR1 and CDR2 from the germline V gene are SEHNR and FQNEAQ (reference sequence). V lost 2 bases and J 1 base, leaving 16 bases between the germline ends. The CDR3 contains 17 residues. The CDR3 loop is CASSLFSRTHGTDTQYF. The DNA of the CDR3 is TGTGCCAGCAGCTTATTTTCTCGGACCCATGGCACAGATACGCAGTATTTT.

This clonotype was observed a handful of times. J is TRBJ1-1 and V is TRBV12-5; a weak D match, TRBD1 (5 bases). V lost 5 bases, J lost 4 bases, and 11 bases lay in between. Germline V CDR1 and CDR2: LGHNT, FRNRAP. The length of the CDR3 is 13 residues. The CDR3 DNA reads TGTGCTAGTGGTCAATCCGGGGGCACTGAAGCTTTCTTT. As protein: CASGQSGGTEAFF.

This clonotype was seen a handful of times. The chain couples TRBV6-5 to TRBJ1-2, with TRBD1 identical over 8 bases. The CDR3 spans 16 residues. Germline V gene lookup returns CDR1 MNHEY and CDR2 SVGAGI. V gave up 5 bases and J gave up 6 bases; unmatched junction bases: 14. CDR3 loop: CASSNLYTGGVNGYTF. The CDR3 DNA reads TGTGCCAGCAGTAACCTCTATACAGGGGGGGTCAATGGCTACACCTTC.

This clonotype was detected many times. V usage is TRBV4-3 and J usage is TRBJ2-1; TRBD2 matches 10 bases. Germline CDR1 reads LGHNA; CDR2 reads YSLEER. After removal of 0 bases from V and 7 bases from J, the junction contained 12 bases not matched to a gene. The CDR3 covers 18 residues. This chain's CDR3 is CASSQDRTSGGHGNEQFF. CDR3 sequence (DNA): TGCGCCAGCAGCCAAGATAGGACTAGCGGAGGGCACGGTAATGAGCAGTTCTTC.

In DNA form, the CDR3 reads TGTGCCAGCAGTTTGGGTATTAATAGCAATCAGCCCCAGCATTTT. Amino acid sequence: CASSLGINSNQPQHF. The rearrangement links TRBV12-3 or TRBV12-4 to TRBJ1-5; D call uncertain. The CDR3 length is 15 residues. With 3 bases removed from V and 0 bases from J, the gap between germline ends came to 9 bases.

This clonotype has just a few counts. V usage is TRBV27 and J usage is TRBJ1-5; unclear D gene. The V end was cut by 2 bases, the J end by 2 bases, with 4 bases between. The CDR3 totals 13 residues. The germline V gene has CDR1 MNHEY and CDR2 SMNVEV (reference sequence). The DNA of the CDR3 is TGTGCCAGCAGTTTACACGGCAATCAGCCCCAGCATTTT. Amino acids: CASSLHGNQPQHF.

This sequence joins TRBV7-2 and TRBJ1-2; possibly TRBD1 for D (6 bases). CDR1 is SGHTA, CDR2 FQGNSA, per germline. Deletions cut 2 bases from V and 5 bases from J, with 9 bases between. CDR3 length: 13 residues. This chain's CDR3 is CASSLTQGYGYTF. DNA for the CDR3: TGTGCCAGCAGCTTAACCCAGGGGTATGGCTACACCTTC.

Ten or more counts support this clonotype. The chain has TRBV10-3 and TRBJ2-3, with D maybe TRBD1 (6 bases). Trimming cost V 4 bases and J 3 bases, with 11 bases left between them. The CDR3 runs to 14 residues. Germline-derived CDR1 and CDR2 are ENHRY and SYGVKD. The chain's CDR3 is CAISVPDRTDTQYF. The CDR3 bases are TGTGCCATCAGTGTCCCTGACAGGACAGATACGCAGTATTTT.

This clonotype has just a few counts. The genes are TRBV4-1 and TRBJ1-1; 8 bases align to TRBD1. This CDR3 contains 14 residues. V was clipped by 2 bases and J by 8 bases; unmatched bases: 7. Per the germline V gene, CDR1 is MGHRA and CDR2 is YSYEKL. This CDR3 is CASSQPTGVVEAFF. The CDR3 region has the DNA TGCGCCAGCAGCCAACCGACAGGGGTGGTGGAAGCTTTCTTT.

This clonotype was seen more than once but under ten times. The chain employs TRBV6-2 or TRBV6-3 and TRBJ2-5; 11 nucleotides line up with TRBD2. Trimming at V came to 7 bases and at J to 2 bases, leaving 9 bases not matched to a gene. This CDR3 has 16 residues. The germline gives CDR1 MNHEY, CDR2 SVGEGT. The CDR3 reads CASTRRLAGSQETQYF. In DNA form, the CDR3 reads TGTGCCAGCACCCGAAGACTAGCGGGGTCACAAGAGACCCAGTACTTC.

The V gene is TRBV6-2 or TRBV6-3, the J gene TRBJ1-6, with 8 nucleotides matching TRBD1. In germline, CDR1 is MNHEY, CDR2 SVGEGT. The CDR3 is 14 residues long. The V and J ends lost 2 bases and 10 bases, in that order; junction bases with no gene match: 4. CDR3 DNA: TGTGCCAGCAGTTACGACAGGGGAGGCTCACCCCTCCACTTT. Its translation: CASSYDRGGSPLHF.

The chain has TRBV4-3 and TRBJ2-3, with TRBD1 as a possible D gene (5 bases). The CDR3 sequence is 15 residues long. V dropped 2 bases and J dropped 2 bases, with 11 bases sitting between them. Germline V gives CDR1 LGHNA, CDR2 YSLEER. The CDR3 here is CASSQSDSSTDTQYF. CDR3 coding DNA: TGCGCCAGCAGCCAAAGCGACAGCTCCACAGATACGCAGTATTTT.

The sample holds a few counts of this clonotype. V gene TRBV25-1 combines with J gene TRBJ2-6; D gene uncertain. The germline V and J ends were trimmed by 1 base and 3 bases, with 7 bases remaining between them. The CDR3 runs 15 residues. CDR1 is MGHDK, CDR2 SYGVNS, per germline. Here the CDR3 reads CASSEFLGGANVLTF. The CDR3 DNA follows: TGTGCCAGCAGTGAATTTTTAGGTGGGGCCAACGTCCTGACTTTC.

This clonotype was counted between two and nine times. This CDR3 is CASSLDPRGPYGYTF. The CDR3 DNA reads TGTGCCAGCAGCTTAGACCCCCGAGGTCCCTATGGCTACACCTTC. The rearrangement uses TRBV11-2 and TRBJ1-2, with D unresolved. V was cut by 0 bases and J by 4 bases, with 12 bases left in between. CDR3 size: 15 residues. Germline values: CDR1 SGHAT, CDR2 FQNNGV.

The sample holds many counts of this clonotype. The chain is built from TRBV9 and TRBJ2-3; no clear D. This CDR3 has 14 amino acids. The germline V and J ends were trimmed by 0 bases and 3 bases, with 8 bases remaining between them. From germline, CDR1 is SGDLS and CDR2 YYNGEE. CDR3 in amino acids: CASSVVSQTDTQYF. DNA for the CDR3: TGTGCCAGCAGCGTAGTAAGTCAGACAGATACGCAGTATTTT.

About this clonotype itself: This sequence may be a read error, since a much larger clone differs from it by one base. J is TRBJ2-5 and V is TRBV21-1. TRBV21-1 is annotated as a pseudogene. This CDR3 spans 15 amino acids. The CDR3 loop reads CVSSKAGVGQETQYF. CDR3 nucleotide sequence: TGTGTCAGCAGCAAAGCGGGAGTAGGGCAAGAGACCCAGTACTTC.

The chain has TRBV6-2 or TRBV6-3 and TRBJ1-5, with D unclear. Germline CDR1 reads MNHEY; CDR2 reads SVGEGT. V lost 0 bases, J lost 3 bases, and 9 bases lay in between. CDR3 length: 15 amino acids. CDR3 residues: CASSYSRGLNQPQHF. The DNA for the CDR3 is TGTGCCAGCAGTTACTCGAGAGGCCTCAATCAGCCCCAGCATTTT.

This clonotype showed up many times. The chain employs TRBV6-2 or TRBV6-3 and TRBJ2-2; D is unresolved. V was pared by 5 bases and J by 2 bases, with 9 bases between. The CDR3 spans 14 residues. Looked up from germline, CDR1 is MNHEY and CDR2 is SVGEGT. The CDR3 region is CASSNTVNTGELFF. The CDR3 nucleotides read TGTGCCAGCAGTAACACAGTTAACACCGGGGAGCTGTTTTTT.

This chain uses TRBV10-2 with TRBJ2-5; 11 nucleotides match TRBD2. Losses at the gene ends were 4 bases for V and 8 bases for J; bases not matched to a gene: 9. This CDR3 spans 15 amino acids. Germline V gives CDR1 WSHSY, CDR2 SAAADI. Here the CDR3 DNA reads TGCGCCAGCAGTGCCCGACTAGCGGGGATCGGAACCCAGTACTTC. Translation: CASSARLAGIGTQYF.

This clonotype was recorded many times. The rearrangement joins TRBV6-6 to TRBJ2-3; 10 nucleotides agree with TRBD1. This CDR3 comprises 18 residues. Trimming removed 5 bases from V and 2 bases from J; junction bases left unmatched: 13. From germline, CDR1 is MNHNY and CDR2 SVGAGI (reference sequence). Here the CDR3 reads CASSPPAGQGHSTDTQYF. The CDR3 DNA follows: TGTGCCAGCAGTCCCCCTGCGGGACAGGGGCATTCCACAGATACGCAGTATTTT.

V usage is TRBV7-8 and J usage is TRBJ1-5; D gene uncertain. The CDR3 length is 14 residues. The germline V gene encodes CDR1 SGHVS and CDR2 FQNEAQ. V was cut by 3 bases and J by 2 bases, with 8 bases left in between. The CDR3 region is CASSFASGNQPQHF. DNA for the CDR3: TGTGCCAGCAGCTTCGCGTCGGGCAATCAGCCCCAGCATTTT.

Turning to this clonotype: An end of the junction does not agree with germline; a read error may underlie this. CDR3: CAILSRGTTEAFF. Here the CDR3 DNA reads TGTGCCATCCTGAGCCGGGGTACCACTGAAGCCTTCTTT. The J gene is TRBJ1-1, the V gene TRBV2; D gene ambiguous. Germline CDR1 is SNHLY and CDR2 is FYNNEI. CDR3 length equals 13 residues.